What follows are 18 T cell receptor beta chains derived from one specimen sequenced in a study of OX40 agonist ivuxolimab in advanced cancers. Libraries were prepared by immunoSEQ multiplex PCR; TCRdb keeps only in-frame clonotypes and omits some of them. The sample shows approximately 90,000 clones, roughly nine tenths of them seen only once. The sample in question was CD4+ or CD8+ T cells sorted from blood, obtained in a trial of the OX40 agonist ivuxolimab. The origin of the receptors is an adult with an advanced solid tumor such as melanoma, head and neck, liver or kidney cancer.

The V call is TRBV28, the J call TRBJ2-3; the match to TRBD2 covers 8 bases. CDR1 is MDHEN and CDR2 is SYDVKM in the germline V gene. This CDR3 region has 17 residues. Germline trimming cut 6 bases from V and 0 bases from J; bases unmatched to any gene: 11. The CDR3 DNA reads TGTGCCAGCAGCTTAGCGGGGAGGTTCACTAGCACAGATACGCAGTATTTT. Protein product: CASSLAGRFTSTDTQYF. Full variable domain (remainder filled in from reference TRBV28 and TRBJ2-3): DVKVTQSSRYLVKRTGEKVFLECVQDMDHENMFWYRQDPGLGLRLIYFSYDVKMKEKGDIPEGYSVSREKKERFSLILESASTNQTSMYLCASSLAGRFTSTDTQYFGPGTRLTVL.

CDR3 region: CASSPGTSRYEQYF. The CDR3 DNA follows: TGTGCCAGCAGCCCCGGGACTAGCCGCTACGAGCAGTACTTC. The J gene is TRBJ2-7, the V gene TRBV4-2, with 9 bases matching TRBD2. Germline V lookup: CDR1 LGHNA, CDR2 YNFKEQ. Germline trimming cut 4 bases from V and 3 bases from J; bases unmatched to any gene: 4. The CDR3 spans 14 residues.

J is TRBJ2-4 and V is TRBV6-4, with a tentative D call TRBD2 (6 bases). Germline CDR1 is MRHNA and CDR2 is SNTAGT. V lost 8 bases and J 10 bases, leaving 12 bases between the germline ends. The CDR3 runs 11 residues. The CDR3 region has the DNA TGTGCCAGCGGGGGGTATCCAATTCAGTACTTC. It encodes CASGGYPIQYF.

V and J are TRBV5-1 and TRBJ2-1, with 7 bases that match TRBD2. This CDR3 region has 16 residues. Per the germline V gene, CDR1 is SGHRS and CDR2 is YFSETQ. Losses at the gene ends were 2 bases for V and 6 bases for J; bases not matched to a gene: 11. CDR3 nucleotide sequence: TGCGCCAGCAGCTTAACTAGCGCTCCTCCAGGCAATGAGCAGTTCTTC. Translating it yields CASSLTSAPPGNEQFF.

A single count supports this clone. This chain uses TRBV7-9 with TRBJ2-7; D ambiguous. The CDR3 runs to 16 residues. Deletions cut 4 bases from V and 5 bases from J, with 21 bases between. Germline-derived CDR1 and CDR2 are SEHNR and FQNEAQ (reference sequence). CDR3: CASSSLSLVLLNEQYF. DNA for the CDR3: TGTGCCAGCAGCTCCCTATCCCTGGTCCTCTTGAACGAGCAGTACTTC.

This clone was counted a single time. The chain employs TRBV12-5 and TRBJ1-1; possible D gene TRBD1, 5 bases. There are 12 residues in the CDR3. The germline V and J ends were trimmed by 4 bases and 4 bases, with 7 bases remaining between them. Germline CDR1 is LGHNT and CDR2 is FRNRAP. The CDR3, as DNA: TGTGCTAGTGGTTCTGGGGCCACTGAAGCTTTCTTT. Protein sequence: CASGSGATEAFF.

The rearrangement links TRBV5-4 to TRBJ2-1, with D hard to call. This CDR3 has 16 residues. V was trimmed by 0 bases and J by 2 bases, leaving 12 bases between them. CDR1 is SGHNT, CDR2 YYREEE, per germline (reference sequence). CDR3 amino acids: CASSLVRWITYNEQFF. Written as DNA, the CDR3 is TGTGCCAGCAGCTTGGTGCGGTGGATTACCTACAATGAGCAGTTCTTC.

V gene TRBV12-2 combines with J gene TRBJ2-7; the table's TRBD1 call for D was not verified on the DNA. TRBV12-2 is given as a pseudogene. CDR3 size: 14 residues. The CDR3 DNA sequence: TGTGCAAGTCGCGAGGGACAGCGTTCCTACGAGCAGTACTTC. Its translation: CASREGQRSYEQYF.

The CDR3 DNA reads as TGCAGCGCCAAGGACAATGAGCAGTTCTTC. Protein: CSAKDNEQFF. The chain combines TRBV29-1 with TRBJ2-1; unclear D gene. The V gene's germline CDR1 is SQVTM and CDR2 ANQGSEA. The CDR3 sequence is 10 residues long. Between the trimmed V and J ends, which lost 7 bases and 5 bases, there was a span of 6 bases.

The chain uses TRBV19 and TRBJ2-1; perhaps TRBD2 as D (5 bases). Germline CDR1 LNHDA, CDR2 SQIVND (reference sequence). V was trimmed by 4 bases and J by 9 bases, leaving 16 bases between them. CDR3 length: 14 residues. CDR3 sequence (DNA): TGTGCCAGTAGTAATGGCGGGTCTTGGGGTGAGCAGTTCTTC. Encoded protein: CASSNGGSWGEQFF.

This clone showed up just a few times. CDR3 sequence reads: CASSPQGDGYTF. In DNA form, the CDR3 reads TGTGCCAGCAGCCCGCAGGGTGACGGCTACACCTTC. This rearrangement joins TRBV7-9 to TRBJ1-2; D may be TRBD1 (5 bases). The germline CDR1 and CDR2 sequences are SEHNR and FQNEAQ (reference sequence). The V end lost 5 bases, the J end lost 8 bases, and 12 bases lay between the germline ends. The CDR3 extends over 12 amino acids.

The genes are TRBV10-2 and TRBJ2-1; 9 positions match TRBD2. This CDR3 is built from 18 residues. Germline V CDR1 and CDR2: WSHSY, SAAADI. V was clipped by 3 bases and J by 4 bases; unmatched bases: 13. The CDR3 DNA reads TGCGCCAGCAGTGATGTCTTGGGTCTAGCGGGAATATACAATGAGCAGTTCTTC. It yields the protein CASSDVLGLAGIYNEQFF.

This sequence joins TRBV6-6 and TRBJ2-7; 9 positions match TRBD1. Germline loops: CDR1 MNHNY, CDR2 SVGAGI (reference sequence). V trimming: 6 bases; J trimming: 3 bases; junction bases outside the gene matches: 9. This CDR3 region has 15 residues. The CDR3 nucleotides are TGTGCCAGCAGGGGGGGTGGGACAGGGTACTACGAGCAGTACTTC. Protein: CASRGGGTGYYEQYF.

This chain uses TRBV14 with TRBJ2-2; D might be TRBD1 or TRBD2, each matching 5 bases. Germline V gene sequence: CDR1 SGHDN, CDR2 FVKESK. V was trimmed by 1 base and J by 0 bases, leaving 18 bases between them. This CDR3 spans 19 amino acids. The CDR3 loop reads CASSQALRWMGANTGELFF. The CDR3 coding sequence is TGTGCCAGCAGCCAAGCTCTTCGTTGGATGGGGGCGAACACCGGGGAGCTGTTTTTT.

The rearrangement links TRBV11-2 to TRBJ2-3; D uncertain. V lost 1 base and J lost 4, with 12 bases in between. CDR3 length: 15 residues. Germline V gives CDR1 SGHAT, CDR2 FQNNGV. The CDR3 reads CASSLALWEPDTQYF. The CDR3 nucleotides are TGTGCCAGCAGCTTAGCTTTGTGGGAACCAGATACGCAGTATTTT.

V is TRBV18 and J is TRBJ1-1, with a tentative D call TRBD1 (6 bases). This CDR3 is 14 amino acids long. V lost 4 bases to trimming and J lost 1 base, with 10 bases between them. Per the germline V gene, CDR1 is KGHSH and CDR2 is LQKENI. Here the CDR3 DNA reads TGTGCCAGCTCACTCGCGACAGGGAACACTGAAGCTTTCTTT. It specifies CASSLATGNTEAFF.

The chain uses TRBV27 and TRBJ1-5; perhaps TRBD1 as D (5 bases). Germline CDR1 reads MNHEY; CDR2 reads SMNVEV (reference sequence). This CDR3 is 15 amino acids long. Trimming shortened V by 6 bases and J by 0 bases, and 12 bases separated the two germline ends. CDR3 region: CASRQRGYSNQPQHF. The CDR3 region has the DNA TGTGCCAGCAGGCAAAGGGGTTATAGCAATCAGCCCCAGCATTTT.

This clone showed up just once. The chain recombines TRBV7-9 with TRBJ2-1; 9 positions agree with TRBD2. V lost 5 bases to trimming and J lost 8 bases; unmatched junction nucleotides: 10. The CDR3 consists of 15 residues. Germline CDR1 is SEHNR and CDR2 is FQNEAQ (reference sequence). CDR3 protein: CASSLSGSSNYEQFF. CDR3 in DNA: TGTGCCAGCAGCCTTAGCGGGAGCTCCAACTATGAGCAGTTCTTC.